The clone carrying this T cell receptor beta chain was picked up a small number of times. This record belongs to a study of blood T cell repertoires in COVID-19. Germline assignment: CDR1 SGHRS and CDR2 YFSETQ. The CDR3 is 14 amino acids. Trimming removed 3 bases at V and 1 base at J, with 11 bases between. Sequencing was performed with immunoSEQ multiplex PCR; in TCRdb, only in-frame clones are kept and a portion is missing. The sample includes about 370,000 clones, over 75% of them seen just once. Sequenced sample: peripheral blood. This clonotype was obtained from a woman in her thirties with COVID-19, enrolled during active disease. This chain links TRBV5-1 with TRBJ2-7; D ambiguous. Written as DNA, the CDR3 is TGCGCCAGCAGCTCCTCGCGGCAGTCCTACGAGCAGTACTTC. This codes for CASSSSRQSYEQYF.